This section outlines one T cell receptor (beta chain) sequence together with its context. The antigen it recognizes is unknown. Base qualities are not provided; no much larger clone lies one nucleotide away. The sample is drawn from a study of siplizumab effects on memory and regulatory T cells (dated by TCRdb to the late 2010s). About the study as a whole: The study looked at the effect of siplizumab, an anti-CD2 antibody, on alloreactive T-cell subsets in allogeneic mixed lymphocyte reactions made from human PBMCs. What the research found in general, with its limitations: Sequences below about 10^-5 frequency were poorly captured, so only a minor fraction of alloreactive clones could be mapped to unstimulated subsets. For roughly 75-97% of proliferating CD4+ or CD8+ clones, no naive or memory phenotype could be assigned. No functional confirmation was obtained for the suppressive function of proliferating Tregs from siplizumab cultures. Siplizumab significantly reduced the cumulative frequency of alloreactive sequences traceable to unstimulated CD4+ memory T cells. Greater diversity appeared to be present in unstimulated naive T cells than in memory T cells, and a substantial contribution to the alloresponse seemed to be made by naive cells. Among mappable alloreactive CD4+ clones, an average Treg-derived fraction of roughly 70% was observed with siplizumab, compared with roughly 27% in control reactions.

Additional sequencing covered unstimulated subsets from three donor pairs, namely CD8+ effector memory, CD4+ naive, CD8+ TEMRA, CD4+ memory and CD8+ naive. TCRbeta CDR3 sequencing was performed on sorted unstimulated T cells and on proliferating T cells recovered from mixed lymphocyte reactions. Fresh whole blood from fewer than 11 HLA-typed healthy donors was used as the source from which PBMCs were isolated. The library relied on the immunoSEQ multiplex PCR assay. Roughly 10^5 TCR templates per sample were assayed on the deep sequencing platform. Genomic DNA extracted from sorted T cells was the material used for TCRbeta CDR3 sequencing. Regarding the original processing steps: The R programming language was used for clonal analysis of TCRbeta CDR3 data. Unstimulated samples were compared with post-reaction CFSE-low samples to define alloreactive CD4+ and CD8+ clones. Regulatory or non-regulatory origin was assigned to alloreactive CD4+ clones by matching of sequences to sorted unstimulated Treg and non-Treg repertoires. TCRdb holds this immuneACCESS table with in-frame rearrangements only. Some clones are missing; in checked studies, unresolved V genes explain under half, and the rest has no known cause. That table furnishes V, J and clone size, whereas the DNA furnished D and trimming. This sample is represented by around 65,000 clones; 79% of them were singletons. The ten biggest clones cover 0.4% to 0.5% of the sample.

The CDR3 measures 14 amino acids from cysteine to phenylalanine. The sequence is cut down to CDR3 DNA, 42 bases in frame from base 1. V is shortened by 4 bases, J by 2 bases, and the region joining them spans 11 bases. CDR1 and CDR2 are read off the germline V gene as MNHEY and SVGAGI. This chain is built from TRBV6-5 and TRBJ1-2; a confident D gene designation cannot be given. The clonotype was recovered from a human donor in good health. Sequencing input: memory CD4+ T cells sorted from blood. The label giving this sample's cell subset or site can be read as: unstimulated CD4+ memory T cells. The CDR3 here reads CASSFVNSNYGYTF. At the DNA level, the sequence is TGTGCCAGCAGTTTTGTGAACAGCAACTATGGCTACACCTTC.